These T cell receptor beta chains were read from a single sample in a study of beta chain features in type 1 diabetes. Only in-frame clones appear in the TCRdb table, and some are missing; sequencing was by immunoSEQ multiplex PCR. This repertoire shows approximately 260,000 clones, 24% found once; its top ten account for more than 0.009%. The sequencing sample was made of naive CD4+ T cells from blood. These receptors were collected from a woman in her thirties with type 1 diabetes. Each CDR3 is given with its conserved first and last residue. The D gene is left open where the match is weak. Some rows have no size entry. The others give once, few or many, or a class for an expanded clone.

.	TRBV7-3	TRBJ1-2	TRBD1	CASSPQTGGGYTF	TGTGCCAGCAGCCCGCAAACAGGGGGAGGCTACACCTTC
few	TRBV4-2	TRBJ2-3	.	CASSQDGPGTDTQYF	TGTGCCAGCAGCCAAGATGGGCCCGGCACAGATACGCAGTATTTT
few	TRBV5-1	TRBJ2-7	.	CASSQDTGQREQYF	TGCGCCAGCAGCCAGGACACGGGTCAGAGGGAGCAGTACTTC
few	TRBV19	TRBJ1-5	.	CASSGDQPQHF	TGTGCCAGTAGCGGGGATCAGCCCCAGCATTTT
.	TRBV4-1	TRBJ2-1	.	CASSQDGRDNNEQFF	TGCGCCAGCAGCCAAGATGGCAGGGATAACAATGAGCAGTTCTTC
few	TRBV5-1	TRBJ2-6	TRBD1	CASSLTGQLNADVLTF	TGCGCCAGCAGCTTGACGGGACAGCTAAATGCAGACGTCCTGACTTTC
.	TRBV6-5	TRBJ2-1	.	CASSYEGVSSYNEQFF	TGTGCCAGCAGTTACGAGGGAGTTAGCTCCTACAATGAGCAGTTCTTC
few	TRBV30	TRBJ2-1	.	CAWRSAGLARHEQFF	TGTGCCTGGAGGAGCGCCGGACTCGCCCGGCATGAGCAGTTCTTC
few	TRBV5-4	TRBJ2-7	TRBD1	CASSLDRDRREQYF	TGTGCCAGCAGCCTGGACAGGGACCGGAGGGAGCAGTACTTC
few	TRBV30	TRBJ1-2	.	CAWGEETGRRGYTF	TGTGCCTGGGGGGAAGAAACAGGACGGCGGGGCTACACCTTC
few	TRBV29-1	TRBJ2-2	.	CSVEDPVRTGELFF	TGCAGCGTTGAAGATCCTGTCCGCACCGGGGAGCTGTTTTTT
.	TRBV15	TRBJ2-7	TRBD2	CATSRDDPGTSGYEQYF	TGTGCCACCAGCAGAGACGATCCCGGGACTAGCGGCTACGAGCAGTACTTC
.	TRBV4-1	TRBJ1-2	.	CASSPQGDYGYTF	TGCGCCAGCAGCCCACAAGGAGACTATGGCTACACCTTC
.	TRBV5-1	TRBJ2-4	TRBD1	CASSLEDRGRNIQYF	TGCGCCAGCAGCTTGGAGGACAGGGGGCGAAACATTCAGTACTTC
.	TRBV9	TRBJ2-7	.	CASSPPGGGRYEQYF	TGTGCCAGCAGCCCCCCGGGCGGGGGCAGGTACGAGCAGTACTTC
.	TRBV4-2	TRBJ1-1	.	CASSGHTRSTEAFF	TGTGCCAGCAGCGGACACACCCGGAGCACTGAAGCTTTCTTT
few	TRBV29-1	TRBJ1-2	.	CSVEPPGSDGYTF	TGCAGCGTTGAACCCCCAGGGTCGGATGGCTACACCTTC